The TCR beta chain under discussion was sequenced for a study of control samples from healthy donors and cancer patients. The data were produced by immunoSEQ multiplex PCR, yet TCRdb's version contains in-frame clones alone and is incomplete. The table has around 23,000 clones, approximately 85% seen once. Germline V CDR1 and CDR2: LGHNT, FRNRAP. This CDR3 is built from 15 residues. Trimming left V 3 bases short and J 1 base short, with 12 bases between. The material sequenced was PBMCs. The rearrangement uses TRBV12-5 and TRBJ2-5; D may be TRBD2 (6 bases). This sequence originates from a man aged 60 to 69 with head and neck cancer. The CDR3 DNA reads as TGTGCTAGTGGTTTTCCAACGGGGGTCCAAGAGACCCAGTACTTC. Its protein product is CASGFPTGVQETQYF.